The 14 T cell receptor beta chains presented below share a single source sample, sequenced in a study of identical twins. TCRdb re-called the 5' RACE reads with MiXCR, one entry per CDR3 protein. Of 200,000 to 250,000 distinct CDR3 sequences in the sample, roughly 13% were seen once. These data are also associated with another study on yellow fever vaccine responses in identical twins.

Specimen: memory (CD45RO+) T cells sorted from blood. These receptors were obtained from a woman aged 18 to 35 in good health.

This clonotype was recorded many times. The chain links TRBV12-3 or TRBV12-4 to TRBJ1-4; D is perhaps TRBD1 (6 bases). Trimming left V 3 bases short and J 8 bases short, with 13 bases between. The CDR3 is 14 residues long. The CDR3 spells CASSFRGAPEKLFF. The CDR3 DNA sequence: TGTGCCAGCAGTTTCAGGGGTGCCCCAGAAAAACTGTTTTTT.

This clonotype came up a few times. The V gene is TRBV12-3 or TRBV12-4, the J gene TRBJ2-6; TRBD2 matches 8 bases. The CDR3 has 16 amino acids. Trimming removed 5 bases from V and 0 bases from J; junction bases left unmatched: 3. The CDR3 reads CASSLSGGSGANVLTF. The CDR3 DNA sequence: TGTGCCAGCAGTCTCAGCGGGGGCTCTGGGGCCAACGTCCTGACTTTC.

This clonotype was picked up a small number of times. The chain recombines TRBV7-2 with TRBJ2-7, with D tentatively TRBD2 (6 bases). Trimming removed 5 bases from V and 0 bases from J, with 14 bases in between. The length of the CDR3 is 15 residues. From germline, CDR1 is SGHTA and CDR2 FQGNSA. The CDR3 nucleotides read TGTGCCAGCAGCACAAGTGGGACTGGCTCCTACGAGCAGTACTTC. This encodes CASSTSGTGSYEQYF. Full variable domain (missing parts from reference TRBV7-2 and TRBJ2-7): GAGVSQSPSNKVTEKGKDVELRCDPISGHTALYWYRQSLGQGLEFLIYFQGNSAPDKSGLPSDRFSAERTGGSVSTLTIQRTQQEDSAVYLCASSTSGTGSYEQYFGPGTRLTVT.

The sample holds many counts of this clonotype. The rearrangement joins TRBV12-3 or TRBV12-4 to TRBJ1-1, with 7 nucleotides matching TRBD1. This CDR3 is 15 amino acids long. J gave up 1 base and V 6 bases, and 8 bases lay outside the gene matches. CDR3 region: CASSSRTGSNTEAFF. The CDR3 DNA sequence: TGTGCCAGCAGCTCTAGGACAGGATCGAACACTGAAGCTTTCTTT.

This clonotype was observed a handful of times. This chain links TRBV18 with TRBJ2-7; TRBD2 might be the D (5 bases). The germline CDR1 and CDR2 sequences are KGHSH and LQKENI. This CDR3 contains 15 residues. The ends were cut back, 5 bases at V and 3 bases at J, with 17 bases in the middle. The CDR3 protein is CASSSPERRNYEQYF. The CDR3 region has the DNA TGTGCCAGCTCATCCCCGGAGCGGAGGAACTACGAGCAGTACTTC.

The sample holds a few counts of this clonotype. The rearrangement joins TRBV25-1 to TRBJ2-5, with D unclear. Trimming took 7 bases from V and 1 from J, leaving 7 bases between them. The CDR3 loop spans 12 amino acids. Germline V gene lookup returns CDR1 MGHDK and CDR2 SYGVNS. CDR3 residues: CASKGSQETQYF. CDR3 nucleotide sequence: TGTGCCAGCAAGGGAAGCCAAGAGACCCAGTACTTC. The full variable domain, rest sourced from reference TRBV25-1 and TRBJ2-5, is EADIYQTPRYLVIGTGKKITLECSQTMGHDKMYWYQQDPGMELHLIHYSYGVNSTEKGDLSSESTVSRIRTEHFPLTLESARPSHTSQYLCASKGSQETQYFGPGTRLLVL.

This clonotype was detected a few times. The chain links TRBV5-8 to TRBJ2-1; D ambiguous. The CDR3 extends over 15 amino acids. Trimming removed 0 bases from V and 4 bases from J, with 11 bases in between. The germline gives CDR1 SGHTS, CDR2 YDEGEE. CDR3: CASSLGPVSYNEQFF. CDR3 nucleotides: TGTGCCAGCAGCTTGGGGCCGGTCTCGTACAATGAGCAGTTCTTC.

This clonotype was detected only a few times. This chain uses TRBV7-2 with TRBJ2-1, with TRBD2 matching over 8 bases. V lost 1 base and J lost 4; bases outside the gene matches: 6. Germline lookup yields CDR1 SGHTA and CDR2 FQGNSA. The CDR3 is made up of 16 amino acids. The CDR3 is CASSLEGTRGYNEQFF. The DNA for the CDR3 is TGTGCCAGCAGCTTAGAAGGGACTAGGGGATACAATGAGCAGTTCTTC.

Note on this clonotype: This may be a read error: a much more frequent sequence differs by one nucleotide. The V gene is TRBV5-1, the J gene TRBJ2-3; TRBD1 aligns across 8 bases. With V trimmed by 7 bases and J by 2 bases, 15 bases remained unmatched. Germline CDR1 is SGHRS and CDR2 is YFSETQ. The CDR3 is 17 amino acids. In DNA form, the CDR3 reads TGCGCCAGCGCTCGTGGCGGACAGGGAATAATCACAGATACGCAGTATTTT. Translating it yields CASARGGQGIITDTQYF.

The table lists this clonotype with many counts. CDR3: CASSLGGAGDTQYF. CDR3 coding DNA: TGCGCCAGCAGCTTGGGGGGGGCCGGAGATACGCAGTATTTT. The rearrangement joins TRBV5-1 to TRBJ2-3; D may correspond to TRBD1 or TRBD2 (6 bases each). With 0 bases removed from V and 5 bases from J, the gap between germline ends came to 10 bases. The length of the CDR3 is 14 residues. CDR1 and CDR2 from the germline V gene are SGHRS and YFSETQ.

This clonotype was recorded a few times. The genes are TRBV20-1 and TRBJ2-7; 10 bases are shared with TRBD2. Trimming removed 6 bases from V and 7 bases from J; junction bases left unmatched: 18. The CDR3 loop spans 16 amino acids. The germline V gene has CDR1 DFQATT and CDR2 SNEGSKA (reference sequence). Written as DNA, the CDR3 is TGCAGTGCGTACCACAGCGGGAGGGCCAATGAGGGGGAGCAGTACTTC. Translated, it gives CSAYHSGRANEGEQYF.

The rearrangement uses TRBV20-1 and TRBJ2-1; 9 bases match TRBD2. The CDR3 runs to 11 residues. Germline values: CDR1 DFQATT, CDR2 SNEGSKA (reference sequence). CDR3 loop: CSRAGGNEQFF. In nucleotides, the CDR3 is TGCAGCCGAGCGGGAGGCAATGAGCAGTTCTTC.

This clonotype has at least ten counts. The CDR3: CASSYSASGANVLTF. As DNA, the CDR3 is TGTGCCAGCAGTTACTCAGCCTCTGGGGCCAACGTCCTGACTTTC. The rearrangement links TRBV6-2 or TRBV6-3 to TRBJ2-6; D is undetermined. Germline loops: CDR1 MNHEY, CDR2 SVGEGT. V was pared by 0 bases and J by 0 bases, with 3 bases between. The CDR3 is made up of 15 amino acids.

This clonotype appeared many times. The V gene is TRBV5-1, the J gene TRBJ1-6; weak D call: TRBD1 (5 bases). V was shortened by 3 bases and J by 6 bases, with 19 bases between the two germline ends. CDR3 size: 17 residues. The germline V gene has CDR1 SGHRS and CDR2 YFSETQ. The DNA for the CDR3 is TGCGCCAGCAGCTCCGGAGGGGCCAGGACCACTAATTCACCCCTCCACTTT. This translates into CASSSGGARTTNSPLHF.